Below are 21 T cell receptor beta chains sequenced from a single sample in a study of neurological immune-mediated disorders. TCRdb called the 5' RACE reads again in MiXCR, with one record for every CDR3 protein. The sample consists of 15,000 to 20,000 distinct CDR3 sequences, about a quarter of them appearing once. Sequenced material: PBMCs. Receptors were obtained from a man aged 45-65 years with HTLV-1-associated myelopathy (HAM/TSP).

This clonotype is categorized as hyperexpanded. CDR3 residues: CASSQTGVEQYF. The CDR3 DNA sequence: TGTGCCAGCAGTCAAACAGGGGTCGAGCAGTACTTC. The V gene is TRBV7-2, the J gene TRBJ2-7, with 7 bases aligning to TRBD1. CDR1 and CDR2 (germline): SGHTA, FQGNSA. The J segment lost 6 bases and the V segment lost 6 bases, leaving 5 bases of the junction unmatched. The CDR3 extends over 12 amino acids.

This clonotype was recorded many times. V and J are TRBV5-1 and TRBJ2-1; 8 bases agree with TRBD2. In germline, CDR1 is SGHRS, CDR2 YFSETQ. V was clipped by 1 base and J by 7 bases; unmatched bases: 7. The CDR3 consists of 15 residues. CDR3: CASSLWAGGQNEQFF. CDR3 DNA sequence: TGCGCCAGCAGCTTGTGGGCGGGAGGTCAGAATGAGCAGTTCTTC.

In its sample, this clonotype was seen a few times. The chain combines TRBV15 with TRBJ2-7, with D possibly TRBD1 on 6 matching bases. Germline V CDR1 and CDR2: LNHNV, YYDKDF (reference sequence). The CDR3 runs to 15 residues. V was cut by 1 base and J by 7 bases, with 17 bases left in between. The CDR3 nucleotides are TGTGCCACCAGCAGAGTTGAGGCAGGGGCCGGGGAGCAGTACTTC. Amino acids: CATSRVEAGAGEQYF.

Ten or more counts support this clonotype. V and J are TRBV6-6 and TRBJ2-3; 8 positions agree with TRBD1. There are 15 residues in the CDR3. Unmatched junction bases numbered 6, after V lost 7 bases and J lost 0 bases. In germline, CDR1 is MNHNY, CDR2 SVGAGI (reference sequence). CDR3 region: CASNGQGTSTDTQYF. The CDR3 DNA sequence: TGTGCCAGCAACGGACAGGGAACGAGCACAGATACGCAGTATTTT.

This clonotype was observed a few times. The chain uses TRBV5-1 and TRBJ2-3; D unclear. The CDR3 sequence is 15 residues long. V was shortened by 1 base and J by 0 bases, with 9 bases between the two germline ends. Per the germline V gene, CDR1 is SGHRS and CDR2 is YFSETQ. The CDR3 DNA sequence: TGCGCCAGCAGCTTGTCGGTCTTTAGCACAGATACGCAGTATTTT. This translates into CASSLSVFSTDTQYF. Combining the CDR3 with reference TRBV5-1 and TRBJ2-3 gives the whole variable domain KAGVTQTPRYLIKTRGQQVTLSCSPISGHRSVSWYQQTPGQGLQFLFEYFSETQRNKGNFPGRFSGRQFSNSRSEMNVSTLELGDSALYLCASSLSVFSTDTQYFGPGTRLTVL.

In nucleotides, the CDR3 is TGTGGAAAGGACAGATACTACAATGAGCAGTTCTTC. It translates to CGKDRYYNEQFF. The V call is TRBV28, the J call TRBJ2-1, with D maybe TRBD1 (6 bases). Germline V gene data show CDR1 as MDHEN and CDR2 as SYDVKM. The CDR3 consists of 12 residues. The full variable domain, rest sourced from reference TRBV28 and TRBJ2-1, is DVKVTQSSRYLVKRTGEKVFLECVQDMDHENMFWYRQDPGLGLRLIYFSYDVKMKEKGDIPEGYSVSREKKERFSLILESASTNQTSMYLCGKDRYYNEQFFGPGTRLTVL.

V gene TRBV7-2 combines with J gene TRBJ1-2; no clear D. The length of the CDR3 is 16 residues. Per the germline V gene, CDR1 is SGHTA and CDR2 is FQGNSA. Trimming shortened V by 1 base and J by 6 bases, and 18 bases separated the two germline ends. The CDR3 is CASSLGRGYSNNGYTF. In DNA form, the CDR3 reads TGTGCCAGCAGCTTAGGCCGAGGGTACAGCAATAATGGCTACACCTTC.

This clonotype has a count of ten or more. The J gene is TRBJ1-3, the V gene TRBV6-6; 7 bases match TRBD1. CDR1 is MNHNY, CDR2 SVGAGI, per germline (reference sequence). V lost 0 bases to trimming and J lost 6 bases; unmatched junction nucleotides: 5. The CDR3 covers 15 residues. The CDR3 spells CASSYSNQGENTIYF. The CDR3 coding sequence is TGTGCCAGCAGTTACTCGAACCAGGGGGAAAACACCATATATTTT.

This chain connects TRBV28 to TRBJ2-3, with 7 bases matching TRBD1. V lost 3 bases and J lost 9; bases outside the gene matches: 12. In germline, CDR1 is MDHEN, CDR2 SYDVKM. This CDR3 has 15 amino acids. The CDR3 coding sequence is TGTGCCAGCAGTTTTTTAGGGGGCGACGTAGACACGCAGTATTTT. Its protein is CASSFLGGDVDTQYF. Complete variable domain (other parts from reference TRBV28 and TRBJ2-3): DVKVTQSSRYLVKRTGEKVFLECVQDMDHENMFWYRQDPGLGLRLIYFSYDVKMKEKGDIPEGYSVSREKKERFSLILESASTNQTSMYLCASSFLGGDVDTQYFGPGTRLTVL.

This clonotype was seen a handful of times. The V and J genes are TRBV28 and TRBJ2-1; TRBD1 matches at 7 bases. CDR1 is MDHEN and CDR2 is SYDVKM in the germline V gene. The V and J ends lost 4 bases and 3 bases, in that order; junction bases with no gene match: 9. This CDR3 has 16 residues. CDR3 residues: CASSSGTEIIYNEQFF. CDR3 nucleotide sequence: TGTGCCAGCAGTTCGGGGACAGAGATCATCTACAATGAGCAGTTCTTC. The variable domain in full, completed from reference TRBV28 and TRBJ2-1, reads DVKVTQSSRYLVKRTGEKVFLECVQDMDHENMFWYRQDPGLGLRLIYFSYDVKMKEKGDIPEGYSVSREKKERFSLILESASTNQTSMYLCASSSGTEIIYNEQFFGPGTRLTVL.

The DNA for the CDR3 is TGCGCCAGCAGCCAAACATCTGACACCGGGGAGCTGTTTTTT. Amino acids: CASSQTSDTGELFF. The chain couples TRBV4-1 to TRBJ2-2; D is uncertain. Germline CDR1 reads MGHRA; CDR2 reads YSYEKL. Trimming pared 2 bases from V and 3 bases from J, leaving 7 bases between. This CDR3 is 14 amino acids long.

There are a few counts of this clonotype. The chain is built from TRBV4-2 and TRBJ2-7, with D maybe TRBD2 (5 bases). V was pared by 1 base and J by 3 bases, with 10 bases between. This CDR3 contains 14 residues. The V gene's germline CDR1 is LGHNA and CDR2 YNFKEQ. The CDR3, as DNA: TGTGCCAGCAGCCAAGGGACCGGGATCTACGAGCAGTACTTC. It translates to CASSQGTGIYEQYF.

This clonotype was counted many times. The chain carries TRBV5-1 and TRBJ2-1, with TRBD2 matching over 12 bases. J gave up 8 bases and V 4 bases, and 10 bases lay outside the gene matches. The CDR3 sequence is 16 residues long. Germline V CDR1 and CDR2: SGHRS, YFSETQ. CDR3 amino acids: CASSKGLAGTLDEQFF. CDR3 DNA sequence: TGCGCCAGCAGCAAAGGACTAGCGGGGACTCTCGATGAGCAGTTCTTC.

This sequence joins TRBV5-1 and TRBJ2-4, with 8 bases lining up with TRBD1. Germline V lookup: CDR1 SGHRS, CDR2 YFSETQ. CDR3 length: 13 amino acids. With V trimmed by 3 bases and J by 9 bases, 5 bases remained unmatched. Here the CDR3 reads CASSSETGAIQYF. CDR3 DNA sequence: TGCGCCAGCAGCTCGGAGACAGGGGCCATTCAGTACTTC.

V and J are TRBV5-4 and TRBJ2-3; 14 bases map to TRBD2. V shed 4 bases and J 5 bases; nucleotides not matched to a gene: 6. Germline lookup yields CDR1 SGHNT and CDR2 YYREEE (reference sequence). The CDR3 sequence is 16 residues long. As DNA, the CDR3 is TGTGCCAGCAGCCCGGGACTAGCGGGAGTGGGAGATACGCAGTATTTT. It codes for CASSPGLAGVGDTQYF.

By its share, this clonotype is medium-sized. The V and J genes are TRBV20-1 and TRBJ1-2, with TRBD1 identical over 7 bases. Germline lookup yields CDR1 DFQATT and CDR2 SNEGSKA (reference sequence). V was clipped by 8 bases and J by 7 bases; unmatched bases: 13. This CDR3 comprises 13 residues. CDR3 amino acids: CSSPFNRGSGYTF. CDR3 in DNA: TGCAGTTCGCCTTTTAACAGGGGCAGTGGCTACACCTTC.

This clonotype was detected once. The chain employs TRBV9 and TRBJ2-5; 9 bases fit TRBD1. The germline V gene has CDR1 SGDLS and CDR2 YYNGEE. V lost 4 bases to trimming and J lost 9 bases; unmatched junction nucleotides: 16. The CDR3 is 16 amino acids. The chain's CDR3 is CASSKEEDRGRRAQYF. CDR3 nucleotide sequence: TGTGCCAGCAGCAAAGAGGAGGACAGGGGCCGAAGAGCCCAGTACTTC.

By sample fraction, this clonotype is medium-sized. The chain joins TRBV5-1 to TRBJ2-7, with TRBD2 matching over 7 bases. Germline CDR1 and CDR2: SGHRS and YFSETQ. CDR3 size: 15 residues. V gave up 0 bases and J gave up 0 bases; unmatched junction bases: 3. This chain's CDR3 is CASSLGGGSSYEQYF. DNA of the CDR3: TGCGCCAGCAGCTTGGGAGGCGGGAGCTCCTACGAGCAGTACTTC.

Only a few counts were recorded for this clonotype. This chain uses TRBV6-1 with TRBJ2-5; D remains ambiguous. Trimming pared 2 bases from V and 5 bases from J, leaving 6 bases between. Germline V gene data show CDR1 as MNHNS and CDR2 as SASEGT. The CDR3 runs to 12 residues. CDR3 bases: TGTGCCAGCAGTGAAAATCAGGAGACCCAGTACTTC. Protein: CASSENQETQYF.

The rearrangement uses TRBV7-9 and TRBJ2-1; a possible D gene is TRBD2 (7 bases). CDR1 is SEHNR, CDR2 FQNEAQ, per germline (reference sequence). V dropped 10 bases and J dropped 5 bases, with 24 bases sitting between them. The CDR3 contains 16 residues. The CDR3 region is CATRAGAGGTNNEQFF. In DNA, the CDR3 is TGTGCCACCCGAGCCGGCGCCGGGGGGACAAACAATGAGCAGTTCTTC.

Many counts were recorded for this clonotype. V gene TRBV20-1 combines with J gene TRBJ2-3; 8 bases agree with TRBD2. The CDR3 has 15 residues. Germline V gene data show CDR1 as DFQATT and CDR2 as SNEGSKA (reference sequence). Losses at the gene ends were 6 bases for V and 2 bases for J; bases not matched to a gene: 10. CDR3 region: CSAADAGGPTDTQYF. The CDR3 nucleotides read TGCAGTGCAGCGGATGCGGGGGGCCCCACAGATACGCAGTATTTT.